Described below is a single T cell receptor beta chain sequence and its context. The V gene end was trimmed by 4 bases and the J gene end by 4 bases; junction bases not matched to a gene: 7. There are 15 residues in the CDR3. Germline CDR1 and CDR2: SNHLY and FYNNEI. These data come from a study of blood T cell repertoires in COVID-19. A case of COVID-19 had been met by exposed participants within 2 weeks before study entry. Sequencing was performed with immunoSEQ multiplex PCR; in TCRdb, only in-frame clones are kept and a portion is missing. Of 200,000 to 250,000 clones in the sample, 90% were seen once.

This TCR derives from a young man who had been exposed to COVID-19. Sequences were obtained from PBMCs or T cells enriched from blood (not recorded which). This chain joins TRBV2 and TRBJ1-5; 7 bases align to TRBD1. The DNA for the CDR3 is TGTGCCAGCAGTGCCAGGACAGGCGAGAATCAGCCCCAGCATTTT. Protein sequence: CASSARTGENQPQHF.